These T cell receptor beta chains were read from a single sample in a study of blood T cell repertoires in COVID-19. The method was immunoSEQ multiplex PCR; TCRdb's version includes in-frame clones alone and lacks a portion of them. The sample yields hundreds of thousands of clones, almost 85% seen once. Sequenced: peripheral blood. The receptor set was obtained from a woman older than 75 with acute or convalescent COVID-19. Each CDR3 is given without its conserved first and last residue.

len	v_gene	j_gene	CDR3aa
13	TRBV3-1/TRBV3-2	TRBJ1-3	ASSQAGLSGNTIY
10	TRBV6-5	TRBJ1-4	ASRGGEEKLF
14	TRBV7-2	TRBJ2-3	ASSLGTSGYTDTQY
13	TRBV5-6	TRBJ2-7	ASSPRLAGGYEQY
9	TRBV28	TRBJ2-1	ASKGYNEQF
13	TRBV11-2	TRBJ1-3	ASSSQGFSGNTIY
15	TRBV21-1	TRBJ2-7	ASSKATSGGKSYEQY
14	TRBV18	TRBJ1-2	ASSPPSTGTGGGYT
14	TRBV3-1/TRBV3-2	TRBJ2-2	ASSQSTGGNTGELF
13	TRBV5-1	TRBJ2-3	ASSLAGRRTDTQY
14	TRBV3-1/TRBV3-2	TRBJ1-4	ASSQDGRGTNEKLF
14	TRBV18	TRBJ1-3	ASSPQDSTAGNTIY
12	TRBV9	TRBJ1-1	ASSVVYGGTEAF
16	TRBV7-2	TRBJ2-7	ASSFSNLGLAGSYEQY
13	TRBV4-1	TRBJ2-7	ASSQEGRDTEEQY
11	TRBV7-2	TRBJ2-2	ASSLEPGGELF
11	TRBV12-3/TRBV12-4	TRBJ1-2	ASSLMGGYGYT
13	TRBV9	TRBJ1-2	ASSAQVYGNYGYT
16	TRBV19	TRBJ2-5	ASSIVPGGGSSGETQY
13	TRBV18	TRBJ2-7	ASSPPGGGRDEQY
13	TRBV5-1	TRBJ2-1	ASSLGVIDYNEQF
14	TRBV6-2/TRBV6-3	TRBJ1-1	ASSRGYRSMNTEAF
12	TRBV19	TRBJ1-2	ASSSVMGLYGYT
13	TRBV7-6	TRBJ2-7	ASSTRLAGGYEQY
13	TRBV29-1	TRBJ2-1	SVAKLAGGNNEQF
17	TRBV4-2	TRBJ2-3	ASSQEALSGRADTDTQY
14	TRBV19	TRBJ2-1	ASSTGTSGNGRVQF